Listed below are T cell receptor beta chains from one sample, sequenced in a study of metastatic and nonmetastatic thyroid tumors. TCRdb used MiXCR to call clones anew from the PCR reads. The data contain about 8,000 clones, under 20% of them singletons. Specimen: adjacent normal tissue. The origin of the receptors is a female donor with papillary thyroid cancer or a benign thyroid nodule (not recorded which). Some clones in this sample may be carry-over from other donors' samples. Each CDR3 is given with its conserved first and last residue. Fields, in order: V gene, D gene, clone size, CDR3 length, J gene, CDR3 DNA, CDR3 protein. A D gene is named only where the DNA matches it firmly. The size field is filled for only some rows; it gives once, few, many or a size class.

v_gene: TRBV10-1
d_gene: TRBD1
abundance: medium-sized
len: 14
j_gene: TRBJ1-4
CDR3nt: TGCGCCATCCTGGAACAGGGGTGTTATGAAAAACTGTTTTTT
CDR3aa: CAILEQGCYEKLFF

v_gene: TRBV7-9
d_gene: .
abundance: .
len: 15
j_gene: TRBJ2-6
CDR3nt: TGTGCCAGCAGCCCCCCGTCCTCTGGGGCCAACGTCCTGACTTTC
CDR3aa: CASSPPSSGANVLTF

v_gene: TRBV3-1
d_gene: .
abundance: many
len: 14
j_gene: TRBJ1-2
CDR3nt: TGTGCCAGCAGCCAAGAGTTAGGGCTGGGGGGCTACACCTTC
CDR3aa: CASSQELGLGGYTF

v_gene: TRBV28
d_gene: TRBD1
abundance: few
len: 14
j_gene: TRBJ1-4
CDR3nt: TGTGCCAGCAGGGGGGACAGGGTTGGGCGAAAACCATTTTTT
CDR3aa: CASRGDRVGRKPFF

v_gene: TRBV6-1
d_gene: TRBD2
abundance: medium-sized
len: 12
j_gene: TRBJ2-1
CDR3nt: TGTGCCAGCTTTCGGGGGGGTGGTGAGCAGTTCTTC
CDR3aa: CASFRGGGEQFF

v_gene: TRBV13
d_gene: .
abundance: medium-sized
len: 14
j_gene: TRBJ1-2
CDR3nt: TGTGCCAGCAGCCCGAGAATCCCCAACTATGGCTACACCTTC
CDR3aa: CASSPRIPNYGYTF

v_gene: TRBV20-1
d_gene: .
abundance: many
len: 12
j_gene: TRBJ2-7
CDR3nt: TGCAGTGCCAGAGCAGGGGCGAGGGAGCAGTACTTC
CDR3aa: CSARAGAREQYF

v_gene: TRBV2
d_gene: .
abundance: many
len: 15
j_gene: TRBJ2-3
CDR3nt: TGTGCCAGCGAATATGATGGGGGGGGGCCAGATACGCAGTATTTT
CDR3aa: CASEYDGGGPDTQYF

v_gene: TRBV4-1
d_gene: .
abundance: few
len: 17
j_gene: TRBJ2-3
CDR3nt: TGCGCCAGCAGCCAGGGGGGTGAGGCTAGGCCCACAGATACGCAGTATTTT
CDR3aa: CASSQGGEARPTDTQYF

v_gene: TRBV11-2
d_gene: .
abundance: .
len: 16
j_gene: TRBJ1-2
CDR3nt: TGTGCCAGCAGCAAGGAGGTGTCAGGGGATAACTATGGCTACACCTTC
CDR3aa: CASSKEVSGDNYGYTF

v_gene: TRBV19
d_gene: TRBD1
abundance: medium-sized
len: 13
j_gene: TRBJ1-4
CDR3nt: TGTGCCAGTAAGGGCCAGACAGGGGAGCTACTGTTTTTT
CDR3aa: CASKGQTGELLFF

v_gene: TRBV6-1
d_gene: .
abundance: .
len: 12
j_gene: TRBJ2-3
CDR3nt: TGTGCCAGCAGCCAAGAAGTAGATACGCAGTATTTT
CDR3aa: CASSQEVDTQYF

v_gene: TRBV6-1
d_gene: TRBD1
abundance: medium-sized
len: 13
j_gene: TRBJ2-7
CDR3nt: TGTGCCAGCAGTACGACAGGGTCTTGGGAGCAGTACTTC
CDR3aa: CASSTTGSWEQYF

v_gene: TRBV11-2
d_gene: TRBD2
abundance: many
len: 16
j_gene: TRBJ2-2
CDR3nt: TGTGCCAGCAGCTCCCGTAGCGGGGCGAACACCGGGGAGCTGCTTTTT
CDR3aa: CASSSRSGANTGELLF

v_gene: TRBV6-2/TRBV6-3
d_gene: .
abundance: few
len: 13
j_gene: TRBJ1-2
CDR3nt: TGTGCCAGCAGTTACGGGGTCTACTATGGCTACACCTTC
CDR3aa: CASSYGVYYGYTF

v_gene: TRBV6-5
d_gene: TRBD2
abundance: many
len: 17
j_gene: TRBJ2-1
CDR3nt: TGTGCCAGCAGTCGACCCCGCGGGGGGCACACGCGCCATGAGCAGTTCTTC
CDR3aa: CASSRPRGGHTRHEQFF

v_gene: TRBV29-1
d_gene: .
abundance: many
len: 12
j_gene: TRBJ2-7
CDR3nt: TGCAGCGTTGAAGGGCAGGGTTACGAGCAGTACTTC
CDR3aa: CSVEGQGYEQYF

v_gene: TRBV20-1
d_gene: .
abundance: .
len: 14
j_gene: TRBJ1-5
CDR3nt: TGCAGTGCCGCAATCCTAAATAGCAATCAGCCCCAGCATTTT
CDR3aa: CSAAILNSNQPQHF

v_gene: TRBV3-1
d_gene: .
abundance: medium-sized
len: 15
j_gene: TRBJ1-6
CDR3nt: TGTGCCAGCAGCGGAGGACCTTCTTATAATTCACCCCTCCACTTT
CDR3aa: CASSGGPSYNSPLHF

v_gene: TRBV7-2
d_gene: TRBD2
abundance: .
len: 18
j_gene: TRBJ2-3
CDR3nt: TGTGCCAGCAGCTTAGGGCTAGCGGGAGGGCGGAGCACAGATACGCAGTATTTT
CDR3aa: CASSLGLAGGRSTDTQYF

v_gene: TRBV7-2
d_gene: .
abundance: .
len: 13
j_gene: TRBJ1-5
CDR3nt: TGTGCCAGCAGCTTGAAGCCAGATCAGCCCCAGCATTTT
CDR3aa: CASSLKPDQPQHF

v_gene: TRBV5-1
d_gene: TRBD1
abundance: .
len: 17
j_gene: TRBJ2-1
CDR3nt: TGCGCCAGCAGCGTCACCACAGGGGATGCCTCCTACAATGAGCAGTTCTTC
CDR3aa: CASSVTTGDASYNEQFF

v_gene: TRBV6-1
d_gene: .
abundance: few
len: 12
j_gene: TRBJ1-2
CDR3nt: TGTGCCAGCAGTGAGAGTAACTATGGCTACACCTTC
CDR3aa: CASSESNYGYTF

v_gene: TRBV20-1
d_gene: TRBD1
abundance: medium-sized
len: 16
j_gene: TRBJ1-5
CDR3nt: TGCAGTGCTAGAGACTTTAGGACAGGGGAGGGTCAGCCCCAGCATTTT
CDR3aa: CSARDFRTGEGQPQHF

v_gene: TRBV27
d_gene: TRBD1
abundance: .
len: 17
j_gene: TRBJ2-7
CDR3nt: TGTGCCAGCAGTACAAAAGGACAGGGAACCCCGACCTACGAGCAGTACTTC
CDR3aa: CASSTKGQGTPTYEQYF

v_gene: TRBV27
d_gene: .
abundance: many
len: 14
j_gene: TRBJ1-2
CDR3nt: TGTGCCAGCAGTTTATTGGGTGGGAGCTATGGCTACACCTTC
CDR3aa: CASSLLGGSYGYTF

v_gene: TRBV6-1
d_gene: TRBD1
abundance: medium-sized
len: 16
j_gene: TRBJ1-2
CDR3nt: TGTGCCAGCAGCACCCCCCGACAGGGGGCTAACTATGGCTACACCTTC
CDR3aa: CASSTPRQGANYGYTF

v_gene: TRBV24-1
d_gene: .
abundance: medium-sized
len: 12
j_gene: TRBJ1-2
CDR3nt: TGTGCCACCAGTGATATTGACTATGGCTACACCTTC
CDR3aa: CATSDIDYGYTF

v_gene: TRBV6-2/TRBV6-3
d_gene: .
abundance: few
len: 16
j_gene: TRBJ1-2
CDR3nt: TGTGCCAGCAGTTACTCAGGACAGCGTACTAACTATGGCTACACCTTC
CDR3aa: CASSYSGQRTNYGYTF

v_gene: TRBV5-1
d_gene: .
abundance: medium-sized
len: 15
j_gene: TRBJ2-2
CDR3nt: TGCGCCAGCAGCGCCGGGTCCCCGAACACCGGGGAGCTGTTTTTT
CDR3aa: CASSAGSPNTGELFF

v_gene: TRBV11-3
d_gene: TRBD2
abundance: .
len: 14
j_gene: TRBJ2-3
CDR3nt: TGTGCCAGCAGCTTGACTAGCGGGGAAGATACGCAGTATTTT
CDR3aa: CASSLTSGEDTQYF

v_gene: TRBV12-3/TRBV12-4
d_gene: TRBD2
abundance: few
len: 14
j_gene: TRBJ2-3
CDR3nt: TGTGCCAGCAATAGGCTAGCGGGCACAGATACGCAGTATTTT
CDR3aa: CASNRLAGTDTQYF

v_gene: TRBV7-2
d_gene: .
abundance: .
len: 14
j_gene: TRBJ1-2
CDR3nt: TGTGCCAGCAGCCCGGGACCGGAAGGTTATGGCTACACCTTC
CDR3aa: CASSPGPEGYGYTF

v_gene: TRBV6-1
d_gene: .
abundance: medium-sized
len: 14
j_gene: TRBJ1-1
CDR3nt: TGTGCCAGCAGTACCGGAGCCGCGAACACTGAAGCTTTCTTT
CDR3aa: CASSTGAANTEAFF

v_gene: TRBV6-6
d_gene: .
abundance: few
len: 15
j_gene: TRBJ1-1
CDR3nt: TGTGCCAGCAGTTACTTGAGGGCTGGGTACACTGAAGCTTTCTTT
CDR3aa: CASSYLRAGYTEAFF

v_gene: TRBV9
d_gene: TRBD1
abundance: many
len: 15
j_gene: TRBJ1-2
CDR3nt: TGTGCCAGCAGCGCGATGACAGGGGGAGTGGGCGGCTACACCTTC
CDR3aa: CASSAMTGGVGGYTF

v_gene: TRBV10-3
d_gene: TRBD1
abundance: few
len: 15
j_gene: TRBJ1-4
CDR3nt: TGTGCCATCAGCAGAGGACAGGATCACGGTGAAAAACTGTTTTTT
CDR3aa: CAISRGQDHGEKLFF

v_gene: TRBV11-3
d_gene: .
abundance: medium-sized
len: 13
j_gene: TRBJ2-7
CDR3nt: TGTGCCAGCAGCTTAAGAACGTCCTACGAGCAGTACTTC
CDR3aa: CASSLRTSYEQYF

v_gene: TRBV6-1
d_gene: .
abundance: medium-sized
len: 13
j_gene: TRBJ1-6
CDR3nt: TGTGCCACCGGGCAGGGAGCATCTTCACCCCTCCACTTT
CDR3aa: CATGQGASSPLHF

v_gene: TRBV6-1
d_gene: .
abundance: few
len: 15
j_gene: TRBJ1-4
CDR3nt: TGTGCCAGCAGTCCCGGACAGTCCCATAATGAAAAACTGTTTTTT
CDR3aa: CASSPGQSHNEKLFF

v_gene: TRBV25-1
d_gene: .
abundance: medium-sized
len: 15
j_gene: TRBJ1-6
CDR3nt: TGTGCCAGCAGTGAATATGGGGGTATGGCCTCACCCCTCCACTTT
CDR3aa: CASSEYGGMASPLHF

v_gene: TRBV6-5
d_gene: .
abundance: medium-sized
len: 15
j_gene: TRBJ1-5
CDR3nt: TGTGCCAGCAGTTACTCAGGGGCCGCGGCTGAGCCCCAGCATTTT
CDR3aa: CASSYSGAAAEPQHF

v_gene: TRBV5-8
d_gene: .
abundance: .
len: 15
j_gene: TRBJ2-3
CDR3nt: TGTGCCAGCAGCACCCCCCACACCACTGCAGATACGCAGTATTTT
CDR3aa: CASSTPHTTADTQYF

v_gene: TRBV6-1
d_gene: .
abundance: large
len: 13
j_gene: TRBJ1-2
CDR3nt: TGTGCCAGCAGTTCGGGACCGAACTATGGCTACACCTTC
CDR3aa: CASSSGPNYGYTF

v_gene: TRBV6-2/TRBV6-3
d_gene: .
abundance: few
len: 13
j_gene: TRBJ2-7
CDR3nt: TGTGCCAGCAGCCGAACGGGTTACTACGAGCAGTACTTC
CDR3aa: CASSRTGYYEQYF

v_gene: TRBV6-1
d_gene: .
abundance: many
len: 14
j_gene: TRBJ2-7
CDR3nt: TGTGCCAGCAGCCCCCAGCAGGCGATCGGCGAGCAGTACTTC
CDR3aa: CASSPQQAIGEQYF

v_gene: TRBV3-1
d_gene: TRBD2
abundance: medium-sized
len: 16
j_gene: TRBJ2-7
CDR3nt: TGTGCCAGCAGCCGATCAACCGGGACTAGGAAATACGAGCAGTACTTC
CDR3aa: CASSRSTGTRKYEQYF

v_gene: TRBV20-1
d_gene: .
abundance: medium-sized
len: 10
j_gene: TRBJ1-6
CDR3nt: TGCAGTGGTGATAATTCACCCCTCCACTTT
CDR3aa: CSGDNSPLHF

v_gene: TRBV20-1
d_gene: .
abundance: medium-sized
len: 12
j_gene: TRBJ2-1
CDR3nt: TGCAGTGCTAGAGATAAGCGGAATGAGCAGTTCTTC
CDR3aa: CSARDKRNEQFF

v_gene: TRBV19
d_gene: .
abundance: few
len: 12
j_gene: TRBJ2-1
CDR3nt: TGTGCCAGTACTGACACGTACAATGAGCAGTTCTTC
CDR3aa: CASTDTYNEQFF

v_gene: TRBV7-9
d_gene: .
abundance: many
len: 13
j_gene: TRBJ2-3
CDR3nt: TGTGCCAGCAGGTCAGGTAGCACAGATACGCAGTATTTT
CDR3aa: CASRSGSTDTQYF